The 21 T cell receptor beta chains in this list originate from one sample, sequenced in a study of blood T cell repertoires in COVID-19. Data came from immunoSEQ multiplex PCR; TCRdb stores just in-frame clones and leaves some out. This sample has 250,000 to 350,000 clones; around 90% occur once, and the top ten carry roughly 2%. The sample comprised PBMCs or T cells enriched from blood (not recorded which). These receptors were taken from a woman aged 60 to 75 in a cohort exposed to, infected with or recovered from COVID-19 (not recorded which).

CDR3 sequence: CASSQLFGQGASTNEKLFF. The CDR3 DNA sequence: TGTGCCAGCTCACAACTCTTTGGACAGGGGGCGTCAACTAATGAAAAACTGTTTTTT. This chain uses TRBV18 with TRBJ1-4; 11 bases fit TRBD1. Germline CDR1 KGHSH, CDR2 LQKENI. The CDR3 sequence is 19 residues long. V trimming: 4 bases; J trimming: 0 bases; junction bases outside the gene matches: 10.

V gene TRBV5-1 combines with J gene TRBJ1-4; weak D call: TRBD1 (5 bases). Between the trimmed V and J ends, which lost 0 bases and 8 bases, there was a span of 17 bases. The length of the CDR3 is 16 residues. CDR1 is SGHRS, CDR2 YFSETQ, per germline. CDR3 amino acids: CASSLAGRTRGEKLFF. CDR3 DNA sequence: TGCGCCAGCAGCTTGGCCGGGCGAACCCGGGGGGAAAAACTGTTTTTT.

The gene calls are TRBV6-5 and TRBJ2-3; D not certain. Trimming removed 2 bases at V and 6 bases at J, with 18 bases between. CDR3 length: 16 amino acids. Germline CDR1 reads MNHEY; CDR2 reads SVGAGI. The CDR3 DNA reads TGTGCCAGCAGTTACCCCCCCACTATCCCCCCTGATACGCAGTATTTT. Translated: CASSYPPTIPPDTQYF.

This clone was observed a single time. The chain is built from TRBV30 and TRBJ2-5; 13 bases agree with TRBD2. Germline assignment: CDR1 GTSNPN and CDR2 SVGIG (reference sequence). The CDR3 runs to 14 residues. Trimming removed 8 bases from V and 4 bases from J; junction bases left unmatched: 7. As DNA, the CDR3 is TGTGCCGCCACTAGCGGGAGGGTTCTAGAGACCCAGTACTTC. Its translation: CAATSGRVLETQYF.

This clone has a handful of counts. The rearrangement joins TRBV15 to TRBJ1-4; 8 bases agree with TRBD1. The CDR3 has 17 amino acids. J was trimmed by 7 bases and V by 5 bases; bases with no gene match: 15. Looked up from germline, CDR1 is LNHNV and CDR2 is YYDKDF (reference sequence). The DNA of the CDR3 is TGTGCCACCAGCTTCGGACAGGGAGCTCAACAGGGTGAAAAACTGTTTTTT. It translates to CATSFGQGAQQGEKLFF. The complete variable domain, with remaining parts taken from reference TRBV15 and TRBJ1-4, reads DAMVIQNPRYQVTQFGKPVTLSCSQTLNHNVMYWYQQKSSQAPKLLFHYYDKDFNNEADTPDNFQSRRPNTSFCFLDIRSPGLGDTAMYLCATSFGQGAQQGEKLFFGSGTQLSVL.

The rearrangement uses TRBV5-5 and TRBJ2-7; tentative D call: TRBD2 (5 bases). The germline gives CDR1 SGHKS, CDR2 YYEKEE (reference sequence). This CDR3 is built from 15 residues. V dropped 6 bases and J dropped 5 bases, with 21 bases sitting between them. Here the CDR3 DNA reads TGTGCCAGCACCCCCGGCGGGTCGAGGCCCCACGAGCAGTACTTC. Encoded protein: CASTPGGSRPHEQYF.

The chain links TRBV7-9 to TRBJ2-1; 11 bases match TRBD1. Trimming at V came to 5 bases and at J to 4 bases, leaving 10 bases not matched to a gene. This CDR3 contains 17 residues. Germline V gene lookup returns CDR1 SEHNR and CDR2 FQNEAQ (reference sequence). The CDR3 region is CASSVGLGQGGYNEQFF. The CDR3 DNA is TGTGCCAGCAGCGTAGGTCTGGGACAGGGGGGATACAATGAGCAGTTCTTC.

The V gene is TRBV21-1, the J gene TRBJ2-3; the table's D gene call, TRBD2, was not cross checked with the DNA. TRBV21-1 is reported as a pseudogene. CDR3 length: 17 amino acids. CDR3 in DNA: TGTGCCAGCAGCAAATTGACTAGCGGGAATCTCACAGATACGCAGTATTTT. This encodes CASSKLTSGNLTDTQYF.

This sequence joins TRBV11-2 and TRBJ2-7; the match to TRBD2 covers 10 bases. The CDR3 has 17 amino acids. The germline V gene encodes CDR1 SGHAT and CDR2 FQNNGV. V shed 0 bases and J 0 bases; nucleotides not matched to a gene: 5. CDR3 residues: CASSLEGGLALSYEQYF. The DNA of the CDR3 is TGTGCCAGCAGCTTAGAGGGGGGACTAGCGCTCTCCTACGAGCAGTACTTC.

This clone was seen a single time. This chain connects TRBV6-5 to TRBJ1-2, with 7 nucleotides matching TRBD1. Germline trimming cut 6 bases from V and 4 bases from J; bases unmatched to any gene: 8. The CDR3 consists of 14 residues. Germline V gives CDR1 MNHEY, CDR2 SVGAGI. The DNA for the CDR3 is TGTGCCAGCAGGCCGAACAGGGGAGGCTATGGCTACACCTTC. Protein: CASRPNRGGYGYTF.

This clone was counted once. The chain joins TRBV27 to TRBJ2-1; tentative D call: TRBD1 (6 bases). The germline V gene has CDR1 MNHEY and CDR2 SMNVEV (reference sequence). The V and J ends lost 5 bases and 1 base respectively, with 9 bases between them. The CDR3 runs 14 residues. CDR3 nucleotides: TGTGCCAGCAGTCCGGGACAATCCTACAATGAGCAGTTCTTC. Translation: CASSPGQSYNEQFF.

The rearrangement uses TRBV27 and TRBJ1-1; D possibly corresponds to TRBD1 (5 bases). Deletions cut 8 bases from V and 0 bases from J, with 13 bases between. The CDR3 spans 14 residues. Germline values: CDR1 MNHEY, CDR2 SMNVEV (reference sequence). CDR3 DNA sequence: TGTGCCAGCTCCTATCAGGGTGTGAACACTGAAGCTTTCTTT. Translation gives CASSYQGVNTEAFF.

CDR3 in DNA: TGCGCCAGCAGCCCTACGCGGGGGGGGTTGAGCAATGAGCAGTTCTTC. This gives the protein CASSPTRGGLSNEQFF. The genes are TRBV5-1 and TRBJ2-1; 9 nucleotides line up with TRBD2. The CDR3 covers 16 residues. Per the germline V gene, CDR1 is SGHRS and CDR2 is YFSETQ. Trimming took 4 bases from V and 6 from J; bases not matched to a gene: 11. The variable domain in full, with the rest retrieved from reference TRBV5-1 and TRBJ2-1, is KAGVTQTPRYLIKTRGQQVTLSCSPISGHRSVSWYQQTPGQGLQFLFEYFSETQRNKGNFPGRFSGRQFSNSRSEMNVSTLELGDSALYLCASSPTRGGLSNEQFFGPGTRLTVL.

The J gene is TRBJ1-5, the V gene TRBV7-8; TRBD1 matches at 7 bases. Germline V CDR1 and CDR2: SGHVS, FQNEAQ. This CDR3 comprises 14 residues. V shed 1 base, J shed 7 bases, and the junction held 4 bases outside the gene matches. The CDR3 DNA sequence: TGTGCCAGCAGCTTAGACAGGGGTGGCCAGCCCCAGCATTTT. Protein sequence: CASSLDRGGQPQHF. The full variable domain, in which reference TRBV7-8 and TRBJ1-5 provide the parts outside the CDR3, is GAGVSQSPRYKVAKRGQDVALRCDPISGHVSLFWYQQALGQGPEFLTYFQNEAQLDKSGLPSDRFFAERPEGSVSTLKIQRTQQEDSAVYLCASSLDRGGQPQHFGDGTRLSIL.

The chain recombines TRBV19 with TRBJ2-2; 11 bases are a match to TRBD2. Germline trimming cut 2 bases from V and 4 bases from J; bases unmatched to any gene: 6. The CDR3 runs to 17 residues. Germline CDR1 is LNHDA and CDR2 is SQIVND (reference sequence). CDR3 amino acids: CASSIPLAGEGTGELFF. The CDR3 DNA reads as TGTGCCAGTAGTATACCACTAGCGGGAGAAGGCACCGGGGAGCTGTTTTTT.

V is TRBV4-2 and J is TRBJ2-4; TRBD2 matches 7 bases. The V gene's germline CDR1 is LGHNA and CDR2 YNFKEQ. J was trimmed by 7 bases and V by 2 bases; bases with no gene match: 11. The CDR3 is 16 amino acids. CDR3 in amino acids: CASSQLLAVIENIQYF. CDR3 bases: TGTGCCAGCAGCCAACTGCTAGCGGTTATAGAGAACATTCAGTACTTC.

This chain uses TRBV4-1 with TRBJ2-7, with 10 nucleotides matching TRBD2. The CDR3 consists of 17 residues. The germline CDR1 and CDR2 sequences are MGHRA and YSYEKL. Losses at the gene ends were 0 bases for V and 2 bases for J; bases not matched to a gene: 7. The CDR3 DNA follows: TGCGCCAGCAGCCAAGATCGGAGCGGGAGGGGGGCCTACGAGCAGTACTTC. Protein: CASSQDRSGRGAYEQYF.

V is TRBV6-5 and J is TRBJ2-7, with TRBD1 as a possible D gene (5 bases). The V gene's germline CDR1 is MNHEY and CDR2 SVGAGI. CDR3 size: 14 residues. V dropped 2 bases and J dropped 2 bases, with 10 bases sitting between them. CDR3 protein: CASSYRGFPYEQYF. In nucleotides, the CDR3 is TGTGCCAGCAGTTACAGGGGCTTCCCCTACGAGCAGTACTTC.

Details on this clone: Other DNA sequences of this sample code for an identical CDR3. The chain uses TRBV5-1 and TRBJ1-5, with D hard to call. Germline CDR1 SGHRS, CDR2 YFSETQ. Trimming pared 0 bases from V and 6 bases from J, leaving 10 bases between. The CDR3 is made up of 14 amino acids. CDR3 nucleotides: TGCGCCAGCAGCTTGGGGCCCAGCGGTCAGCCCCAGCATTTT. Its protein product is CASSLGPSGQPQHF. Complete variable domain (other parts from reference TRBV5-1 and TRBJ1-5): KAGVTQTPRYLIKTRGQQVTLSCSPISGHRSVSWYQQTPGQGLQFLFEYFSETQRNKGNFPGRFSGRQFSNSRSEMNVSTLELGDSALYLCASSLGPSGQPQHFGDGTRLSIL.

The rearrangement joins TRBV6-1 to TRBJ2-1; perhaps TRBD2 as D (5 bases). Between the trimmed V and J ends, which lost 0 bases and 5 bases, there was a span of 14 bases. This CDR3 region has 16 residues. Germline loops: CDR1 MNHNS, CDR2 SASEGT. CDR3 protein: CASSEAQQAGDNEQFF. DNA for the CDR3: TGTGCCAGCAGTGAAGCGCAGCAGGCCGGGGACAATGAGCAGTTCTTC.

The chain couples TRBV4-3 to TRBJ2-1; D perhaps matches TRBD2 (6 bases). Germline V gives CDR1 LGHNA, CDR2 YSLEER. CDR3 length equals 20 residues. V was shortened by 1 base and J by 1 base, with 23 bases between the two germline ends. The CDR3: CASSQVYDNPGVGSYNEQFF. The CDR3 nucleotides read TGCGCCAGCAGCCAAGTTTACGATAACCCGGGAGTGGGGTCCTACAATGAGCAGTTCTTC.